Below are 24 T cell receptor beta chains sequenced from a single sample in a study of patients and donors after allogeneic stem cell transplantation (dated by TCRdb to the early 2020s). Preparation of the library involved RT-PCR. TCRdb lists the instrument as NextSeq 550. TCRdb's own reprocessing of the public reads used fastp at Q25 and MiXCR and kept productive beta chains. Rows are combined by CDR3 protein, so each entry shows the most common genes and DNA. In this sample the table shows hundreds of thousands of distinct CDR3 sequences, 16% of which occur a single time. The ten biggest clones cover 7.2% of the sample. Sequencing was performed on blood, either unsorted or a sorted T cell fraction (not recorded which). All receptors derive from a human donor who was either an allogeneic HSCT recipient or a stem cell or donor lymphocyte infusion donor (not recorded which). It is not recorded whose cells these are; they may come from a transplant donor.

This clonotype has ten or more counts. The chain is built from TRBV29-1 and TRBJ2-7; D gene uncertain. Looked up from germline, CDR1 is SQVTM and CDR2 is ANQGSEA. The CDR3 extends over 11 amino acids. V lost 4 bases, J lost 6 bases, and 10 bases lay in between. Here the CDR3 DNA reads TGCAGCGTTGTAGTATGGAGCGAGCAGTACTTC. This encodes CSVVVWSEQYF.

This clonotype was found a few times. The J gene is TRBJ2-3, the V gene TRBV3-1, with 8 bases matching TRBD2. The CDR3 loop spans 19 amino acids. In germline, CDR1 is LGHDT, CDR2 YNNKEL (reference sequence). V trimming: 0 bases; J trimming: 0 bases; junction bases outside the gene matches: 11. In DNA form, the CDR3 reads TGTGCCAGCAGCCAAGATAGCGGGATGAACCACGCTAGCACAGATACGCAGTATTTT. As protein: CASSQDSGMNHASTDTQYF.

This clonotype was seen only a few times. The chain couples TRBV27 to TRBJ2-2; 12 bases fit TRBD1. Germline V gene sequence: CDR1 MNHEY, CDR2 SMNVEV (reference sequence). The CDR3 is 16 residues long. V trimming: 2 bases; J trimming: 3 bases; junction bases outside the gene matches: 1. CDR3 bases: TGTGCCAGCAGTTTAGGGACAGGGGGCTACACCGGGGAGCTGTTTTTT. Its translation: CASSLGTGGYTGELFF.

This clonotype was counted ten times or more. This rearrangement joins TRBV12-3 or TRBV12-4 to TRBJ1-1, with no clear D. V shed 5 bases and J shed 4 bases, with 5 bases lying between them. The CDR3 consists of 11 residues. The CDR3 DNA sequence: TGTGCCAGCAGTCTGAGCACTGAAGCTTTCTTT. Translation gives CASSLSTEAFF.

This chain joins TRBV6-1 and TRBJ2-1; D is perhaps TRBD1 (5 bases). Germline-derived CDR1 and CDR2 are MNHNS and SASEGT. This CDR3 spans 13 amino acids. Trimming pared 6 bases from V and 8 bases from J, leaving 14 bases between. For the CDR3, the DNA is TGTGCCAGCAGCCGAGCAGGGAACGATGAGCAGTTCTTC. Its translation is CASSRAGNDEQFF.

This clonotype occurred a few times. The rearrangement uses TRBV12-3 or TRBV12-4 and TRBJ2-2; TRBD1 or TRBD2 may be the D gene (5 bases each). V was trimmed by 6 bases and J by 6 bases, leaving 11 bases between them. CDR3 length: 13 residues. CDR3 protein: CASREGTPGELFF. The CDR3 bases are TGTGCCAGCAGAGAAGGGACCCCCGGGGAGCTGTTTTTT.

V and J are TRBV5-1 and TRBJ2-2, with D possibly TRBD1 on 6 matching bases. This CDR3 has 12 amino acids. Germline CDR1 SGHRS, CDR2 YFSETQ. Trimming stripped 4 bases from V and 6 bases from J, with 7 bases between. The DNA for the CDR3 is TGCGCCAGCAGCGAGGGGGCCGGGGAGCTGTTTTTT. Residues: CASSEGAGELFF.

This chain joins TRBV18 and TRBJ2-7; tentative D call: TRBD1 (6 bases). The CDR3 is made up of 16 amino acids. Trimming left V 2 bases short and J 5 bases short, with 19 bases between. Germline V lookup: CDR1 KGHSH, CDR2 LQKENI. CDR3 DNA: TGTGCCAGCTCACCAGTAAGCACACAGGGCGTCCACGAGCAGTACTTC. Its translation: CASSPVSTQGVHEQYF.

This clonotype was recorded a few times. The gene calls are TRBV24-1 and TRBJ2-7, with 8 positions matching TRBD1. The CDR3 length is 15 residues. Germline V gene lookup returns CDR1 KGHDR and CDR2 SFDVKD. V lost 7 bases and J lost 2; bases outside the gene matches: 9. The CDR3 nucleotides are TGTGCCACCAGCGACTCGACAGGGGCGACCTACGAGCAGTACTTC. As protein: CATSDSTGATYEQYF.

This clonotype occurred a few times. The V and J genes are TRBV6-4 and TRBJ2-1; a possible D gene is TRBD1 (5 bases). The V end was cut by 1 base, the J end by 8 bases, with 9 bases between. The CDR3 extends over 13 amino acids. Germline CDR1 MRHNA, CDR2 SNTAGT. The CDR3 DNA follows: TGTGCCAGCAGTGACTTAAAGGGGTATGAGCAGTTCTTC. Translating gives CASSDLKGYEQFF.

This clonotype showed up many times. The CDR3 loop reads CSARDRSANEQFF. The CDR3 DNA sequence: TGCAGTGCTAGAGATCGTAGCGCAAATGAGCAGTTCTTC. The V gene is TRBV20-1, the J gene TRBJ2-1, with D possibly matching TRBD2 (5 bases). V lost 0 bases and J lost 7, with 10 bases in between. CDR3 length equals 13 residues. CDR1 and CDR2 from the germline V gene are DFQATT and SNEGSKA (reference sequence).

Turning to this clonotype: One end of the junction fails to match germline, which may point to a read error. The rearrangement joins TRBV15 to TRBJ2-7, with a possible D match to TRBD1 (6 bases). CDR1 LNHNV and CDR2 YYDKDF come from the germline V gene (reference sequence). The CDR3 contains 16 residues. CDR3 in amino acids: CATSRDRRRQGYEKYF. CDR3 in DNA: TGTGCCACCAGCAGAGATCGGAGGAGGCAGGGGTACGAGAAGTACTTC. The variable domain in full, completed from reference TRBV15 and TRBJ2-7, reads DAMVIQNPRYQVTQFGKPVTLSCSQTLNHNVMYWYQQKSSQAPKLLFHYYDKDFNNEADTPDNFQSRRPNTSFCFLDIRSPGLGDTAMYLCATSRDRRRQGYEKYFGPGTRLTVT.

This clonotype was detected only a few times. V usage is TRBV7-8 and J usage is TRBJ2-7; possibly TRBD2 for D (6 bases). Germline lookup yields CDR1 SGHVS and CDR2 FQNEAQ. This CDR3 is built from 14 residues. V was trimmed by 6 bases and J by 0 bases, leaving 12 bases between them. The CDR3 reads CASSFPGSSYEQYF. The CDR3 DNA follows: TGTGCCAGCAGTTTTCCCGGGAGCTCCTACGAGCAGTACTTC.

The rearrangement uses TRBV2 and TRBJ2-2; D gene unclear. The length of the CDR3 is 14 residues. Trimming removed 2 bases at V and 7 bases at J, with 11 bases between. Germline lookup yields CDR1 SNHLY and CDR2 FYNNEI. The CDR3 DNA is TGTGCCAGCAGTGAAAGAGCCGAGAACGGGGAGCTGTTTTTT. It encodes CASSERAENGELFF.

The V and J genes are TRBV3-1 and TRBJ2-7, with D possibly TRBD2 on 6 matching bases. The CDR3 totals 14 residues. Germline CDR1 LGHDT, CDR2 YNNKEL (reference sequence). V dropped 4 bases and J dropped 2 bases, with 12 bases sitting between them. The CDR3 spells CASSPRGLPYEQYF. In DNA, the CDR3 is TGTGCCAGCAGCCCTCGGGGACTGCCCTACGAGCAGTACTTC.

The rearrangement links TRBV27 to TRBJ2-2; D tentatively fits TRBD1 or TRBD2 (5 bases each). Germline V lookup: CDR1 MNHEY, CDR2 SMNVEV (reference sequence). V gave up 6 bases and J gave up 13 bases, with 24 bases separating them. CDR3 length: 15 amino acids. The CDR3: CASSQRGPPRGSLFF. CDR3 bases: TGTGCCAGCAGCCAACGGGGACCCCCAAGAGGGTCGCTGTTTTTT.

The chain is built from TRBV5-1 and TRBJ2-2; no firm D call. This CDR3 spans 14 amino acids. From germline, CDR1 is SGHRS and CDR2 YFSETQ. The V end was cut by 1 base, the J end by 3 bases, with 7 bases between. CDR3 protein: CASSLSTDTGELFF. CDR3 bases: TGCGCCAGCAGCTTGTCAACGGACACCGGGGAGCTGTTTTTT.

This clonotype was seen only a few times. The chain joins TRBV29-1 to TRBJ1-2; D gene uncertain. This CDR3 comprises 12 residues. V was clipped by 2 bases and J by 11 bases, with 15 bases between them. CDR1 is SQVTM, CDR2 ANQGSEA, per germline. The CDR3 region has the DNA TGCAGCGTTGAAAAGAGCCAAATGTGGTACACCTTC. Translated: CSVEKSQMWYTF.

This clonotype has a handful of counts. Written as DNA, the CDR3 is TGTGCCAGCAGCTTGGCTTGGCCTTTAACCGGGGAGCTGTTTTTT. This sequence encodes CASSLAWPLTGELFF. The chain couples TRBV5-4 to TRBJ2-2; D ambiguous. This CDR3 contains 15 residues. The germline CDR1 and CDR2 sequences are SGHNT and YYREEE (reference sequence). The V end lost 0 bases, the J end lost 5 bases, and 11 bases lay between the germline ends.

This clonotype was observed many times. The rearrangement uses TRBV29-1 and TRBJ2-7; no reliable D call. This CDR3 region has 11 residues. Germline assignment: CDR1 SQVTM and CDR2 ANQGSEA. The V gene lost 2 bases and the J gene lost 4 bases, with 6 bases spanning the gap. The CDR3 DNA reads TGCAGCGTTGAATCTGGGTACGAGCAGTACTTC. Its translation: CSVESGYEQYF.

In this sample, this clonotype turned up a few times. J is TRBJ1-1 and V is TRBV4-1; 9 nucleotides match TRBD1. CDR1 is MGHRA and CDR2 is YSYEKL in the germline V gene. The V segment lost 4 bases and the J segment 3 bases; nucleotides outside the gene matches: 15. The CDR3 has 18 residues. As DNA, the CDR3 is TGCGCCAGCAGCCCTACGATAACAGGGGGCATGGGGTACACTGAAGCTTTCTTT. Residues: CASSPTITGGMGYTEAFF.

V is TRBV9 and J is TRBJ2-1, with 11 bases fitting TRBD2. Trimming removed 2 bases from V and 3 bases from J; junction bases left unmatched: 7. Germline CDR1 reads SGDLS; CDR2 reads YYNGEE. The CDR3 covers 17 residues. The CDR3 DNA reads TGTGCCAGCAGCGTTTATAGCGGGGGGGCGGTCTACAATGAGCAGTTCTTC. Amino acids: CASSVYSGGAVYNEQFF.

The chain carries TRBV10-3 and TRBJ2-2; the match to TRBD2 covers 9 bases. The V gene's germline CDR1 is ENHRY and CDR2 SYGVKD. CDR3 length equals 14 residues. The trim removed 4 bases at V and 3 bases at J, leaving 0 bases unmatched. CDR3 sequence: CAISGLADTGELFF. The CDR3 DNA reads as TGTGCCATCAGTGGACTAGCGGACACCGGGGAGCTGTTTTTT.

The chain uses TRBV15 and TRBJ1-1, with 7 nucleotides matching TRBD1. The CDR3 has 12 amino acids. J was trimmed by 4 bases and V by 7 bases; bases with no gene match: 3. CDR1 is LNHNV, CDR2 YYDKDF, per germline (reference sequence). As DNA, the CDR3 is TGTGCCACCACAGCAGGGGGCACTGAAGCTTTCTTT. Its protein is CATTAGGTEAFF.